This T cell receptor beta chain emerged from a study of patients and donors after allogeneic stem cell transplantation (dated by TCRdb to 2020 to 2022). Library construction relied on RT-PCR. The run used a NextSeq 550. Clones were called with MiXCR by TCRdb after fastp trimmed the public reads at Q25, and only in-frame beta chains were retained. Each CDR3 protein gets just one entry, which takes the most common genes and DNA from the rows behind it. This sample has about 230,000 distinct CDR3 sequences in its table, and roughly an eighth of those were observed once. Of the sample, roughly 11% is held by the ten largest clones. This clonotype appeared many times. Its antigen is not yet known. Base-call qualities are not available, and no considerably larger clone is one nucleotide away. Here V drops 8 bases and J drops 8 bases, and the junction holds 13 bases not matched to any gene. Including the terminal cysteine and phenylalanine, the CDR3 comprises 15 residues. Only the CDR3 portion is preserved as DNA: 45 bases, with reading frame beginning at the first base. CDR1 MDHEN and CDR2 SYDVKM were looked up in the germline V gene.

The specimen was blood, either unsorted or a sorted T cell fraction (not recorded which). This clonotype was sampled from a human donor who was either an allogeneic HSCT recipient or a stem cell or donor lymphocyte infusion donor (not recorded which). It is not recorded whose cells these are; they may come from a transplant donor. The chain links TRBV28 with TRBJ1-2, and 11 junction bases match TRBD1. The DNA sequence follows: TGTGCCAGCTCCGGGGTAGGACAGGGGGCTCGGGGCTACACCTTC. Its translation reads: CASSGVGQGARGYTF.